This paragraph reports one T cell receptor beta chain. Its antigen remains unidentified. Gene names are the mouse ones. The read terminates 4 residues before the CDR3 end, so the remaining end is supplied by the germline J gene. RNA extraction was followed by reverse transcription into cDNA, which acted as the sequencing template. Assay used: immunoSEQ multiplex PCR; TCRdb lists only in-frame clones, some missing. This sample comprises around 100,000 clones, none seen once only. This entry comes from a study of CD8+ T cells in alopecia areata. Turning to the study itself: Female C3H/HeJ recipients aged roughly 7-10 weeks got skin from C3H/HeJ graft donors aged roughly 6-13 months that had spontaneous alopecia.

The length of the CDR3 is 15 residues. V dropped 2 bases and J dropped 4; count of bases not matched to a gene: 2. Germline loops: CDR1 FNHDT, CDR2 SITEND (reference sequence). General observations from the study: Elevated clonality characterized lesional scalp relative to normal scalp, particularly in alopecia totalis/universalis.

The rearrangement joins TRBV19 to TRBJ2-2; TRBD1 matches 10 bases. This clonotype originated in a C3H/HeJ mouse with alopecia areata. MHC haplotype of the mouse line: H2-k. Sequenced input: lesional skin. The CDR3 bases that were read are TGTGCCAGCAGTATTGGGACAGGGGCCACCGGG. Residues: CASSIGTGATG. The full-length CDR3 reads as CASSIGTGATGQLYF.